The source of this T cell receptor beta chain is a study of blood T cell repertoires in COVID-19. CDR3 length equals 17 residues. Trimming took off 0 bases at V and 5 bases at J, with 19 bases between the two ends. Germline V gene data show CDR1 as SEHNR and CDR2 as FQNEAQ (reference sequence). Data came from immunoSEQ multiplex PCR; TCRdb stores just in-frame clones and leaves some out. There are 180,000 or so clones in the sample; approximately 89% occur only once, and less than 9% lies in the top ten. This TCR came from a woman aged 55-69 years with acute or convalescent COVID-19. This sequence joins TRBV7-9 and TRBJ1-1, with TRBD1 as a possible D gene (6 bases). Material for sequencing was peripheral blood. As DNA, the CDR3 is TGTGCCAGCAGCTTAGCAGCGTTAACAGGGTTAGGGACTGAAGCTTTCTTT. Protein sequence: CASSLAALTGLGTEAFF. The full variable domain, with the rest looked up from reference TRBV7-9 and TRBJ1-1, is DTGVSQNPRHKITKRGQNVTFRCDPISEHNRLYWYRQTLGQGPEFLTYFQNEAQLEKSRLLSDRFSAERPKGSFSTLEIQRTEQGDSAMYLCASSLAALTGLGTEAFFGQGTRLTVV.